This section outlines one T cell receptor beta chain sequence together with its context. What antigen it recognizes has not been identified. Within one base of it there is no much larger clone, and no base qualities were kept. This entry belongs to a study of a mutant IDH1 vaccine in newly diagnosed glioma (dated by TCRdb to the early 2020s). As for the study more broadly: Patients were given eight vaccinations, in weeks 1, 3, 5, 7, 11, 15, 19 and 23, which matched visits V03 through V10. For exploratory analyses, longitudinal TCRB deep sequencing was carried out in approximately 25 treated patients wherever samples were available. Peripheral blood was drawn at six visits: V03 (baseline), V05, V07, V10, V12 and V13. Before enrollment, most patients had been given radiochemotherapy with temozolomide as standard therapy, while the rest had received either radiotherapy alone or temozolomide alone. Of the approximately 30 treated patients, roughly 60% were male and 37.5% were female, and the mean age was roughly 40 years. Vaccination began 4-6 weeks after radiotherapy alone, or alongside temozolomide cycles in the chemotherapy-containing groups. Paper-wide results and their limitations: Immune responses induced by the vaccine were seen in 93.3% of patients across multiple MHC alleles. No apparent relationship was observed between pseudoprogression and alterations in the top peripheral T cell clonotypes detected by TCRB sequencing. The authors stated that sample limitations prevented analyses of patient blood samples from being reproduced. PBMC samples for TCRB deep sequencing were selected based on availability.

Library prep was done by the immunoSEQ multiplex PCR assay. Rearranged TCR beta chain sequences were amplified using the hsTCRB Kit according to the manufacturer's protocol. TCRB libraries were sequenced on an Illumina MiSeq. As for the authors' bioinformatics: The kit vendor's proprietary platform handled demultiplexing, trimming and gene mapping. As stored in TCRdb, this immuneACCESS dataset retains in-frame rearrangements with V and J assigned. A fraction of the clones does not appear; measured against another copy, unresolved V genes explain less than half of the discrepancy, and the remainder lacks a known reason. V, J and clone size reflect that table, while D and trimming were determined from the DNA. This sample comprises tens of thousands of clones, 90% to 95% of them detected only once. The ten largest clones represent 0.56% of the sample. There are 14 amino acids in the CDR3, from cysteine to phenylalanine inclusive. The sequence is cut down to CDR3 DNA, 42 bases in frame from base 1. CDR1 and CDR2 (SGDLS, YYNGEE) derive from the germline V gene. Trimming takes 4 bases from V and 5 bases from J, and the germline ends sit 15 bases apart.

The time point label, read with the paper, signifies: week 5, during vaccination. Each vaccine dose was 300 ug of a 20-mer mutant IDH1 peptide in Montanide, given subcutaneously with topical imiquimod. The donors had newly diagnosed IDH1-mutant astrocytomas of WHO grade 3 or 4 that showed loss of nuclear ATRX. The samples were drawn from NOA16, a multicentre, single-arm, open-label phase I trial in Germany that tested a mutant IDH1 peptide vaccine in humans for the first time. Genomic DNA for TCRB sequencing was extracted from EDTA blood using the DNeasy Blood and Tissue Kit. The sample consisted of PBMCs, taken from a glioma patient whose treatment included an IDH1 peptide vaccine. The receptor was isolated from a woman aged 45-65 years with glioma. The chain is assembled from TRBV9 and TRBJ1-2; tentative D gene TRBD1, with 5 bases matching. The bases read TGTGCCAGCAGCACTGCCGGGACGGCGTATGGCTACACCTTC. Translation gives CASSTAGTAYGYTF.